The rows below give T cell receptor beta chains drawn from one sample of a study of T cell repertoires in cytomegalovirus infection. For these receptors, no antigen is known. MiXCR, applied by TCRdb to the reads, yields one record per CDR3 protein. The repertoire has about 770,000 distinct CDR3 sequences, about 29% of them found once; the top ten carry roughly 14%. This specimen consisted of cultured CD8+ T cells from PBMCs, obtained from culture after CMV antigen stimulation. The receptors shown here come from a human donor in good health (CMV status not recorded). Some clones in this sample may be carry-over from other donors' samples. Both conserved end residues are part of each CDR3. The D gene is left open where the match is weak. Some rows mark clone size as missing; the rest say once, few, many or name a class of expanded clone.

cdr3_aa: CASSLGRDAFF
cdr3_nt: TGTGCCAGCAGCTTAGGCAGGGACGCTTTCTTT
d_call: .
v_call: TRBV7-9
j_call: TRBJ1-1
cdr3_length: 11
clone_size: .

cdr3_aa: CASSFSFYLGGSGNTIYF
cdr3_nt: TGTGCCAGCAGCTTCTCGTTTTATCTCGGGGGATCGGGAAACACCATATATTTT
d_call: .
v_call: TRBV5-8
j_call: TRBJ1-3
cdr3_length: 18
clone_size: .

cdr3_aa: CASSFSWRGGDEQFF
cdr3_nt: TGTGCCAGCAGCTTCTCCTGGAGGGGGGGCGATGAGCAGTTCTTC
d_call: .
v_call: TRBV5-4
j_call: TRBJ2-1
cdr3_length: 15
clone_size: few

cdr3_aa: CASSPFLRGGRVEQFF
cdr3_nt: TGTGCCAGCAGTCCCTTCCTGCGCGGGGGGAGGGTTGAGCAGTTCTTC
d_call: TRBD2
v_call: TRBV27
j_call: TRBJ2-1
cdr3_length: 16
clone_size: few

cdr3_aa: CASSTLGQTNHYGYTF
cdr3_nt: TGTGCCAGCAGTACCCTAGGACAGACGAATCACTATGGCTACACCTTC
d_call: .
v_call: TRBV6-6
j_call: TRBJ1-2
cdr3_length: 16
clone_size: .

cdr3_aa: CASSYSNPLGPVGNTIYF
cdr3_nt: TGTGCCAGCAGTTACTCGAATCCCTTAGGGCCAGTTGGAAACACCATATATTTT
d_call: .
v_call: TRBV6-5
j_call: TRBJ1-3
cdr3_length: 18
clone_size: many

cdr3_aa: CASSLVAGPGKETQYF
cdr3_nt: TGTGCCAGCAGTTTAGTAGCGGGGCCTGGAAAAGAGACCCAGTACTTC
d_call: TRBD2
v_call: TRBV27
j_call: TRBJ2-5
cdr3_length: 16
clone_size: .

cdr3_aa: CASSAGNYEKLFF
cdr3_nt: TGTGCCAGCAGCGCAGGGAATTACGAAAAACTGTTTTTT
d_call: .
v_call: TRBV28
j_call: TRBJ1-4
cdr3_length: 13
clone_size: .

cdr3_aa: CASSAPGQHTDTQYF
cdr3_nt: TGTGCCAGCAGCGCGCCGGGACAGCACACAGATACGCAGTATTTT
d_call: TRBD1
v_call: TRBV7-9
j_call: TRBJ2-3
cdr3_length: 15
clone_size: few

cdr3_aa: CASSLAGPIQNEQFF
cdr3_nt: TGTGCCAGCAGTTTAGCCGGACCCATCCAAAATGAGCAGTTCTTC
d_call: .
v_call: TRBV12-3/TRBV12-4
j_call: TRBJ2-1
cdr3_length: 15
clone_size: many

cdr3_aa: CASSLRQQETQYF
cdr3_nt: TGTGCCAGCAGCTTGAGACAGCAAGAGACCCAGTACTTC
d_call: .
v_call: TRBV5-6
j_call: TRBJ2-5
cdr3_length: 13
clone_size: .

cdr3_aa: CASSPPGTLTETQYF
cdr3_nt: TGTGCCAGCAGTCCCCCCGGGACCTTAACGGAGACCCAGTACTTC
d_call: .
v_call: TRBV6-6
j_call: TRBJ2-5
cdr3_length: 15
clone_size: .

cdr3_aa: CASSPWTTHNQPQHF
cdr3_nt: TGTGCCAGCAGCCCATGGACCACCCACAATCAGCCCCAGCATTTT
d_call: .
v_call: TRBV6-5
j_call: TRBJ1-5
cdr3_length: 15
clone_size: .

cdr3_aa: CASSLNRLEGYTF
cdr3_nt: TGCGCCAGCAGCTTGAACAGGCTGGAAGGCTACACCTTC
d_call: .
v_call: TRBV5-1
j_call: TRBJ1-2
cdr3_length: 13
clone_size: few

cdr3_aa: CASSQELARTYEQYF
cdr3_nt: TGCGCCAGCAGCCAAGAACTAGCAAGGACCTACGAGCAGTACTTC
d_call: .
v_call: TRBV4-1
j_call: TRBJ2-7
cdr3_length: 15
clone_size: few

cdr3_aa: CASSLMGTGGYSPLHF
cdr3_nt: TGTGCCAGCAGCTTAATGGGGACAGGGGGTTATTCACCCCTCCACTTT
d_call: TRBD1
v_call: TRBV7-6
j_call: TRBJ1-6
cdr3_length: 16
clone_size: many